This T cell receptor (beta chain) came from a study of response to subunit inactivated influenza vaccine. Concerning this clonotype itself: Antigen unknown.

The CDR3 covers 17 residues. Trimming cost V 4 bases and J 4 bases; bases outside gene matches: 7. Per the germline V gene, CDR1 is SGHRS and CDR2 is YFSETQ. Whole-study findings and limits: Authors proposed each seasonal influenza vaccination draws in few new T cells.

TCRdb recomputed calls from the RT-PCR reads with MiXCR, one row per CDR3 protein. The sample shows 450,000 to 600,000 distinct CDR3 sequences, 15% to 20% of them seen only once. The material sequenced was CD4+ T cells sorted from PBMCs, taken less than 30 months after vaccination. This clonotype was sampled from a man aged 45 to 70 who received an inactivated influenza vaccine. The rearrangement links TRBV5-1 to TRBJ2-1; 14 bases align to TRBD2. CDR3 protein: CASSKGTSGGLYNEQFF. In DNA form, the CDR3 reads TGCGCCAGCAGCAAGGGGACTAGCGGGGGCCTATACAATGAGCAGTTCTTC.